Sequencing of this TCR beta chain was carried out in a study of tumor-infiltrating lymphocytes in primary liver carcinoma. This clonotype was observed a handful of times. Co-extracted RNA and DNA came from about 19-30 mg of unsorted bulk tissue. Germline values: CDR1 SGHTS, CDR2 YDEGEE. The CDR3 length is 16 residues. Trimming took 4 bases from V and 6 from J; bases not matched to a gene: 12. TCR beta cDNA came from roughly 450 ng total RNA, primed with a constant-region primer. Three rounds of nested multiplex PCR with slightly modified ARM-PCR produced TCR beta libraries. Each of the first two PCR rounds ran approximately 9 cycles with TRBV1-TRBV30 forward and C-beta reverse primers. TCRdb processed the multiplex PCR reads anew with MiXCR; each CDR3 protein has one entry. The sample has roughly 25,000 distinct CDR3 sequences, around 78% seen once.

Sample: liver tumor tissue from sampling region 3. Subset indicated: tumor region T3, left-lateral pole. This sequence originates from a man aged 35-49 years with primary liver carcinoma and hepatitis B virus infection. The chain couples TRBV5-8 to TRBJ2-3; 9 bases match TRBD2. Here the CDR3 DNA reads TGTGCCAGCAGCCTCAATAGCGGGAGTGTCTCGGATACGCAGTATTTT. Encoded protein: CASSLNSGSVSDTQYF.